What follows is one TCR beta chain and its context. Documented time point: pre-sensitization, week 0. Treatment given: therapeutic diphenylcyclopropenone sensitization with weekly scalp DPC. The data stem from a study of human T cells and chemical hapten exposure. Across the whole study: Reading of the patch tests, which applied 0.01% DPC to the upper back, occurred at 6 days. Patients having alopecia areata, totalis or universalis were mostly female.

V was pared by 6 bases and J by 9 bases, with 6 bases of the junction left unmatched. CDR1 and CDR2 from the germline V gene are ENHRY and SYGVKD. The CDR3 spans 12 residues. Within the library, unique molecular identifiers were attached to each individual cDNA molecule. In the authors' methods: Sample-level TCR yields exhibited a median of about 96,000, with a range of about 23,224 to 700,000. TCRdb recomputed calls from the RACE reads with MiXCR, one row per CDR3 protein. TCRdb, rather than the study authors, made the V and J calls. The sample shows 250,000 to 300,000 distinct CDR3 sequences, approximately 7.5% of them seen only once.

The chain links TRBV10-3 to TRBJ1-2; 8 bases fit TRBD1. The material sequenced was whole blood, taken in connection with sensitization to the hapten diphenylcyclopropenone (DPC). The TCR was taken from a man aged 18 to 30 with alopecia areata. Some clones in this sample may be carry-over from other donors' samples. CDR3 sequence reads: CAIRGQGARYTF. The CDR3 DNA reads TGTGCCATCAGAGGACAGGGCGCACGCTACACCTTC.